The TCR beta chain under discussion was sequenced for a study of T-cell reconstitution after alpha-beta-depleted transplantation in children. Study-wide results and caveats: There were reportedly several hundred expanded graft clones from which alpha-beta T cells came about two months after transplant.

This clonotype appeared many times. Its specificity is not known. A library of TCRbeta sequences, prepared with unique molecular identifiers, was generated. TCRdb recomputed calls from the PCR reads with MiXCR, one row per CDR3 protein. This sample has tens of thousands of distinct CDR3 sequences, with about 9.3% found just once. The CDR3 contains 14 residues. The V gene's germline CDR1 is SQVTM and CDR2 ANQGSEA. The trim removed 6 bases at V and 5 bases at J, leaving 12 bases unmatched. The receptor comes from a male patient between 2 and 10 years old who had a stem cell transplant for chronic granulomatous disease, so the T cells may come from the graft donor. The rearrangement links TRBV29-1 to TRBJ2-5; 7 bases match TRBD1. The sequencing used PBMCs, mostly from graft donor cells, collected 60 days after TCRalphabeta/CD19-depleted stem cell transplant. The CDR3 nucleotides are TGCAGCGTCAGCCGCCGGGACAGTGGGGAGACCCAGTACTTC. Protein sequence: CSVSRRDSGETQYF. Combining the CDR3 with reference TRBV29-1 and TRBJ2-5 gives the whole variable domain SAVISQKPSRDICQRGTSLTIQCQVDSQVTMMFWYRQQPGQSLTLIATANQGSEATYESGFVIDKFPISRPNLTFSTLTVSNMSPEDSSIYLCSVSRRDSGETQYFGPGTRLLVL.